Following are 22 T cell receptor beta chains from one sample sequenced in a study of radiotherapy plus CTLA-4 blockade in lung cancer. Produced via immunoSEQ multiplex PCR; TCRdb's table is partial and in-frame only. The data contain approximately 98,000 clones, approximately 85% of them singletons. The source was peripheral blood, collected from a patient treated with radiotherapy plus ipilimumab. The receptor set was obtained from a human donor with non-small cell lung cancer who had a partial response to radiotherapy plus ipilimumab.

The rearrangement joins TRBV27 to TRBJ2-7; 11 bases align to TRBD2. The ends lost 1 base at V and 4 bases at J; junction bases unmatched: 12. Germline V gives CDR1 MNHEY, CDR2 SMNVEV (reference sequence). This CDR3 spans 18 amino acids. The CDR3 nucleotides read TGTGCCAGCAGTTTATTCGGGCTAGCGGGAGGCAGCCGGTACGAGCAGTACTTC. This gives the protein CASSLFGLAGGSRYEQYF.

This chain connects TRBV5-1 to TRBJ2-7, with D possibly matching TRBD2 (7 bases). The CDR3 contains 14 residues. With 9 bases removed from V and 5 bases from J, the gap between germline ends came to 21 bases. Germline CDR1 SGHRS, CDR2 YFSETQ. CDR3 residues: CATSQAGAGHEQYF. The DNA of the CDR3 is TGCGCCACCTCCCAGGCGGGGGCGGGCCACGAGCAGTACTTC.

This chain connects TRBV30 to TRBJ1-4; TRBD1 matches at 9 bases. V dropped 2 bases and J dropped 6; count of bases not matched to a gene: 4. The CDR3 totals 14 residues. The germline V gene has CDR1 GTSNPN and CDR2 SVGIG (reference sequence). For the CDR3, the DNA is TGTGCCTGGAGTCGGACAGGGGCGGATGAAAAACTGTTTTTT. It is translated as CAWSRTGADEKLFF.

CDR3 sequence reads: CASSLDPSSGEQYF. CDR3 coding DNA: TGTGCCAGCAGCTTAGATCCTAGCTCGGGCGAGCAGTACTTC. The chain links TRBV7-3 to TRBJ2-7; D might be TRBD2 (5 bases). V was cut by 2 bases and J by 6 bases, with 14 bases left in between. Germline loops: CDR1 SGHTA, CDR2 FQGTGA. The CDR3 length is 14 residues.

This rearrangement joins TRBV21-1 to TRBJ2-7; TRBD2 reflects the table's D call only, with no check against the DNA. TRBV21-1 corresponds to a pseudogene. This CDR3 spans 10 amino acids. This chain's CDR3 is CASSPSGGYF. In DNA, the CDR3 is TGTGCCAGCAGCCCCTCCGGGGGATACTTC.

V usage is TRBV29-1 and J usage is TRBJ2-5, with TRBD1 identical over 7 bases. Judging by the DNA end, TRBJ2-7 fits better; the J call may be wrong. From germline, CDR1 is SQVTM and CDR2 ANQGSEA. The CDR3 is made up of 11 amino acids. CDR3 protein: CSVTGPYEQYF. In DNA form, the CDR3 reads TGCAGCGTGACAGGGCCCTACGAGCAGTACTTC.

This clone turned up a few times. V is TRBV9 and J is TRBJ2-2, with a possible D match to TRBD1 (5 bases). In germline, CDR1 is SGDLS, CDR2 YYNGEE. V was shortened by 0 bases and J by 6 bases, with 15 bases between the two germline ends. The CDR3 extends over 16 amino acids. This chain's CDR3 is CASSVDSGSTAGELFF. CDR3 DNA: TGTGCCAGCAGCGTAGATTCAGGGTCTACGGCCGGGGAGCTGTTTTTT. Full variable domain (remainder filled in from reference TRBV9 and TRBJ2-2): DSGVTQTPKHLITATGQRVTLRCSPRSGDLSVYWYQQSLDQGLQFLIQYYNGEERAKGNILERFSAQQFPDLHSELNLSSLELGDSALYFCASSVDSGSTAGELFFGEGSRLTVL.

The chain combines TRBV28 with TRBJ1-3; no clear D. CDR1 is MDHEN and CDR2 is SYDVKM in the germline V gene. V was shortened by 3 bases and J by 0 bases, with 9 bases between the two germline ends. CDR3 length: 15 amino acids. The CDR3 bases are TGTGCCAGCAGTTTTAGTCCGGTCTCTGGAAACACCATATATTTT. This encodes CASSFSPVSGNTIYF.

The CDR3 region is CASSEDNQETQYF. The CDR3, as DNA: TGTGCCAGCAGCGAGGACAACCAAGAGACCCAGTACTTC. This chain uses TRBV9 with TRBJ2-5; weak D call: TRBD1 (5 bases). V was cut by 3 bases and J by 0 bases, with 6 bases left in between. CDR1 and CDR2 from the germline V gene are SGDLS and YYNGEE. This CDR3 spans 13 amino acids. Using reference TRBV9 and TRBJ2-5 for the parts outside the CDR3, the full variable domain is DSGVTQTPKHLITATGQRVTLRCSPRSGDLSVYWYQQSLDQGLQFLIQYYNGEERAKGNILERFSAQQFPDLHSELNLSSLELGDSALYFCASSEDNQETQYFGPGTRLLVL.

This clone was recorded once. The chain is built from TRBV2 and TRBJ1-1, with 9 bases identical to TRBD1. V was pared by 4 bases and J by 8 bases, with 8 bases of the junction left unmatched. The CDR3 contains 14 residues. Germline V lookup: CDR1 SNHLY, CDR2 FYNNEI. The DNA for the CDR3 is TGTGCCAGCAGTGGAGATTCCGGGACAGGGGAAGCTTTCTTT. Translated: CASSGDSGTGEAFF.

This clone was found a few times. The gene calls are TRBV5-8 and TRBJ1-4; D ambiguous. The CDR3 runs to 14 residues. Trimming took off 3 bases at V and 1 base at J, with 7 bases between the two ends. The germline V gene encodes CDR1 SGHTS and CDR2 YDEGEE. CDR3 nucleotides: TGTGCCAGCAGCTCGGGGAGAACTAATGAAAAACTGTTTTTT. Its translation is CASSSGRTNEKLFF.

The chain is built from TRBV5-1 and TRBJ2-5; D remains ambiguous. CDR3 length: 14 residues. Deletions cut 2 bases from V and 4 bases from J, with 12 bases between. The germline gives CDR1 SGHRS, CDR2 YFSETQ. The CDR3 region has the DNA TGCGCCAGCAGCTTTGTCTCGAGTACAGAGACCCAGTACTTC. Translating it yields CASSFVSSTETQYF.

This clone was observed once. The J gene is TRBJ2-5, the V gene TRBV5-1, with a weak D call TRBD2 (6 bases). The V and J ends lost 6 bases and 4 bases respectively, with 19 bases between them. The CDR3 is 15 amino acids. CDR1 and CDR2 from the germline V gene are SGHRS and YFSETQ. This CDR3 is CASTQVRQGGETQYF. DNA of the CDR3: TGCGCCAGCACCCAGGTCCGTCAGGGAGGAGAGACCCAGTACTTC.

The chain uses TRBV6-5 and TRBJ2-1, with D possibly matching TRBD1 (5 bases). CDR3 length: 15 residues. Germline-derived CDR1 and CDR2 are MNHEY and SVGAGI. V lost 4 bases and J lost 4, with 14 bases in between. CDR3 in amino acids: CASSSRLGAYNEQFF. As DNA, the CDR3 is TGTGCCAGCAGTTCCAGACTTGGGGCATACAATGAGCAGTTCTTC.

V gene TRBV11-3 combines with J gene TRBJ2-7, with 7 bases matching TRBD2. The length of the CDR3 is 14 residues. The V and J ends lost 0 bases and 5 bases, in that order; junction bases with no gene match: 4. Germline lookup yields CDR1 SGHNT and CDR2 YENEEA. The CDR3 protein is CASSLEGGFDEQYF. In DNA form, the CDR3 reads TGTGCCAGCAGCTTAGAGGGAGGGTTCGACGAGCAGTACTTC.

The chain uses TRBV7-3 and TRBJ2-1; TRBD2 agrees at 9 bases. Germline CDR1 SGHTA, CDR2 FQGTGA. J was trimmed by 7 bases and V by 2 bases; bases with no gene match: 6. The CDR3 runs to 15 residues. CDR3 residues: CASSLAGGPRNEQFF. The CDR3 nucleotides are TGTGCCAGCAGCTTAGCGGGAGGGCCTCGGAATGAGCAGTTCTTC.

The chain combines TRBV27 with TRBJ1-2; TRBD1 might be the D (6 bases). CDR1 and CDR2 (germline): MNHEY, SMNVEV (reference sequence). The CDR3 sequence is 13 residues long. V gave up 6 bases and J gave up 8 bases, with 16 bases separating them. CDR3 coding DNA: TGTGCCAGCAGCGCGACAGGCGCCTGGGGCTACACCTTC. It translates to CASSATGAWGYTF.

The V and J genes are TRBV2 and TRBJ1-1; no firm D call. Germline V CDR1 and CDR2: SNHLY, FYNNEI. This CDR3 has 14 residues. The germline V and J ends were trimmed by 3 bases and 2 bases, with 10 bases remaining between them. The CDR3 reads CASSEFSGNTEAFF. CDR3 bases: TGTGCCAGCAGTGAGTTTTCGGGTAACACTGAAGCTTTCTTT.

This chain joins TRBV29-1 and TRBJ2-2; 8 bases fit TRBD1. After removal of 6 bases from V and 1 base from J, the junction contained 1 base not matched to a gene. The CDR3 extends over 13 amino acids. Germline V gene sequence: CDR1 SQVTM, CDR2 ANQGSEA. CDR3 loop: CSVDRGNTGELFF. The CDR3 nucleotides are TGCAGCGTCGACAGGGGGAACACCGGGGAGCTGTTTTTT.

In its sample, this clone was seen once. The rearrangement joins TRBV6-1 to TRBJ2-3; 10 nucleotides line up with TRBD2. The CDR3 is 15 amino acids. Germline CDR1 reads MNHNS; CDR2 reads SASEGT. V shed 4 bases, J shed 6 bases, and the junction held 7 bases outside the gene matches. The CDR3 DNA reads TGTGCCAGCAGTGGACTAGCGGGTATCGGTGATACGCAGTATTTT. Translated, it gives CASSGLAGIGDTQYF.

The chain recombines TRBV6-1 with TRBJ1-4, with D perhaps TRBD1 (5 bases). This CDR3 region has 12 residues. Germline values: CDR1 MNHNS, CDR2 SASEGT. The CDR3 DNA follows: TGTTCTTCACAGGCAACTAATGAAAAACTGTTTTTT. This codes for CSSQATNEKLFF.

The genes are TRBV7-3 and TRBJ2-1; D remains ambiguous. Germline V gene lookup returns CDR1 SGHTA and CDR2 FQGTGA. The CDR3 is made up of 12 amino acids. V gave up 3 bases and J gave up 8 bases, with 8 bases separating them. In DNA form, the CDR3 reads TGTGCCAGCAGCTTCGGAGCTGATGAGCAGTTCTTC. It yields the protein CASSFGADEQFF.